A selection of T cell receptor beta chains follows, all from one sample in a study of cytotoxic CD8 clonotypes in ibrutinib-treated CLL. TCRdb's table, derived via immunoSEQ multiplex PCR, lists solely in-frame clones and lacks some. Of fewer than 400,000 clones listed, roughly two thirds were seen once; the top ten hold 6.3%. Sequencing used PBMCs, obtained after 36 months of ibrutinib treatment. These receptors came from a human donor with chronic lymphocytic leukemia. The CDR3 runs from the conserved cysteine through the conserved F or W. A D gene is named only where the DNA matches it firmly. Clone size, where shown, is once, few, many, or a class for clones that have expanded.

TRBV10-3,14,-,TRBJ2-1,TRBD2,CAIRTSGTYNEQFF,TGTGCCATCAGGACTAGCGGGACCTACAATGAGCAGTTCTTC
TRBV16,15,-,TRBJ2-7,-,CASSQSTYRADEQYF,TGTGCCAGCAGCCAATCAACGTACCGCGCCGACGAGCAGTACTTC
TRBV2,13,-,TRBJ2-7,-,CASSWAGIYEQYF,TGTGCCAGCAGTTGGGCAGGGATATACGAGCAGTACTTC
TRBV29-1,12,-,TRBJ1-1,-,CSAARMNTEAFF,TGCAGCGCCGCACGTATGAACACTGAAGCTTTCTTT
TRBV18,14,-,TRBJ1-1,-,CASSPRVEGTEAFF,TGTGCCAGCTCACCACGGGTGGAGGGAACTGAAGCTTTCTTT
TRBV5-1,18,-,TRBJ2-1,-,CASSLRPHTGVFYNEQFF,TGCGCCAGCAGCTTGAGGCCCCACACAGGAGTTTTCTACAATGAGCAGTTCTTC
TRBV27,15,once,TRBJ1-2,TRBD1,CASSPGQGTFYGYTF,TGTGCCAGCAGTCCTGGACAGGGCACGTTCTATGGCTACACCTTC
TRBV25-1,14,-,TRBJ1-1,-,CASSEGTGATEAFF,TGTGCCAGCAGTGAGGGGACCGGGGCCACTGAAGCTTTCTTT
TRBV19,17,-,TRBJ2-1,-,CASRLRSRWAGHNEQFF,TGTGCCAGTAGACTGAGGTCGAGGTGGGCAGGGCACAATGAGCAGTTCTTC
TRBV15,14,-,TRBJ2-2,-,CATSRDSGTGELFF,TGTGCCACCAGCAGAGATTCCGGGACCGGGGAGCTGTTTTTT
TRBV9,14,few,TRBJ1-2,TRBD1,CASSPDRGNYGYTF,TGTGCCAGCAGCCCTGACAGGGGCAACTATGGCTACACCTTC
TRBV2,17,-,TRBJ2-2,-,CASSDGIDRTTTGELFF,TGTGCCAGCAGTGACGGAATCGACAGGACGACCACCGGGGAGCTGTTTTTT
TRBV28,12,-,TRBJ2-7,-,CASSGSSYEQYF,TGTGCCAGTAGCGGAAGCTCCTACGAGCAGTACTTC
TRBV7-3,13,-,TRBJ2-5,-,CASSLEGGETQYF,TGTGCCAGCAGCTTAGAGGGTGGAGAGACCCAGTACTTC
TRBV4-1,12,few,TRBJ2-5,TRBD2,CASSHLGGREYF,TGCGCCAGCAGCCACCTGGGAGGGCGGGAGTACTTC
TRBV29-1,17,once,TRBJ2-1,TRBD2,CSVLPGLAGGLYNEQFF,TGCAGCGTACTACCGGGACTAGCGGGAGGGCTTTACAATGAGCAGTTCTTC
TRBV18,18,-,TRBJ2-7,TRBD2,CASSPWRGSGSLTNEQYF,TGTGCCAGCTCACCATGGAGGGGTAGCGGGAGTTTAACGAACGAGCAGTACTTC
TRBV7-2,18,-,TRBJ2-3,-,CASSLKPPGAASTDTQYF,TGTGCCAGCAGCTTAAAACCCCCGGGGGCTGCTAGCACAGATACGCAGTATTTT
TRBV6-5,14,-,TRBJ1-1,TRBD1,CASSMDRDAREAFF,TGTGCCAGCAGTATGGACAGGGACGCAAGGGAAGCTTTCTTT
TRBV7-9,14,-,TRBJ2-1,TRBD2,CASSHSGAPREQFF,TGTGCCAGCAGCCATAGCGGGGCCCCCCGTGAGCAGTTCTTC
TRBV7-6,15,few,TRBJ1-6,-,CASSPRGSYNSPLHF,TGTGCCAGCAGCCCCAGGGGATCCTATAATTCACCCCTCCACTTT
TRBV19,14,few,TRBJ1-5,-,CASSIRGRGQPQHF,TGTGCCAGTAGTATCCGGGGACGGGGACAGCCCCAGCATTTT
TRBV19,16,-,TRBJ2-6,TRBD1,CASSGQRVSGANVLTF,TGTGCCAGCTCGGGACAGCGAGTCTCTGGGGCCAACGTCCTGACTTTC
TRBV4-1,17,once,TRBJ2-5,TRBD1,CASSQRDRGQGQETQYF,TGCGCCAGCAGCCAACGGGACAGGGGGCAAGGGCAAGAGACCCAGTACTTC
TRBV19,17,-,TRBJ1-3,TRBD1,CASRTGTAGYSGNTIYF,TGTGCCAGTAGGACCGGGACAGCAGGCTACTCTGGAAACACCATATATTTT
TRBV18,14,-,TRBJ2-3,-,CASSPYGSTDTQYF,TGTGCCAGCTCACCGTACGGAAGCACAGATACGCAGTATTTT
TRBV5-1,14,-,TRBJ2-1,-,CASSIKGSVNEQFF,TGCGCCAGCAGCATTAAAGGGTCGGTGAATGAGCAGTTCTTC
TRBV10-1,15,-,TRBJ2-1,TRBD1,CASTTPDRGYNEQFF,TGCGCCAGCACGACCCCCGACAGGGGCTACAATGAGCAGTTCTTC
TRBV7-9,15,-,TRBJ1-2,-,CASSQIRRGAYGYTF,TGTGCCAGCAGCCAAATCAGGCGGGGGGCCTATGGCTACACCTTC
TRBV7-7,13,once,TRBJ2-5,TRBD1,CASSPDRQETQYF,TGTGCCAGCAGCCCGGACAGGCAAGAGACCCAGTACTTC
TRBV5-1,14,once,TRBJ1-4,TRBD1,CASSKGQGNEKLFF,TGCGCCAGCAGCAAGGGACAGGGGAATGAAAAACTGTTTTTT
TRBV7-9,14,-,TRBJ2-7,-,CASSMDGDLVEQYF,TGTGCCAGCAGTATGGACGGGGACCTCGTCGAGCAGTACTTC
TRBV27,19,few,TRBJ2-1,TRBD2,CASTRQGTSGRGTYNEQFF,TGTGCCAGCACCCGACAGGGCACTAGCGGGAGGGGTACCTACAATGAGCAGTTCTTC
TRBV2,14,-,TRBJ2-3,-,CASSPGTFADTQYF,TGTGCCAGCAGTCCCGGGACATTCGCAGATACGCAGTATTTT
TRBV19,16,-,TRBJ2-1,TRBD1,CASSTRQGVAGNEQFF,TGTGCCAGTAGTACTCGACAGGGGGTGGCGGGGAATGAGCAGTTCTTC
TRBV28,16,-,TRBJ2-3,TRBD1,CASPPADRGGSDTQYF,TGTGCCAGCCCCCCCGCGGACAGGGGGGGTTCAGATACGCAGTATTTT
TRBV10-3,17,-,TRBJ2-1,TRBD2,CAISDFGVTSGGHEQFF,TGTGCCATCAGTGATTTCGGAGTGACTAGCGGGGGCCATGAGCAGTTCTTC
TRBV2,13,few,TRBJ2-1,-,CASRANSYNEQFF,TGTGCCAGCAGGGCCAACTCCTACAATGAGCAGTTCTTC
TRBV5-6,13,-,TRBJ1-2,-,CASSESALGGYTF,TGTGCCAGCAGCGAGAGTGCCTTGGGGGGCTACACCTTC
TRBV6-5,12,few,TRBJ1-1,-,CASRTGYTEAFF,TGTGCCAGCAGAACAGGGTACACTGAAGCTTTCTTT
TRBV5-1,14,-,TRBJ2-5,TRBD2,CASSWMGLEETQYF,TGCGCCAGCAGCTGGATGGGACTAGAAGAGACCCAGTACTTC
TRBV5-1,16,few,TRBJ1-6,-,CASSVSSPSYNSPLHF,TGCGCCAGCAGCGTTAGCTCCCCCTCCTATAATTCACCCCTCCACTTT
TRBV12-2,15,-,TRBJ2-7,-,CASRLVRGIHYEQYF,TGTGCAAGTCGCTTAGTAAGGGGGATACACTACGAGCAGTACTTC
TRBV5-4,16,-,TRBJ1-2,TRBD1,CASTFGTGTGSYGYTF,TGTGCCAGCACTTTCGGTACCGGGACAGGGTCTTATGGCTACACCTTC
TRBV5-5,17,-,TRBJ2-1,TRBD1,CASSLDLGQGVYNEQFF,TGTGCCAGCAGCTTGGATCTGGGTCAGGGGGTCTACAATGAGCAGTTCTTC
TRBV4-2,15,-,TRBJ1-1,TRBD1,CASSQPGQRNTEAFF,TGTGCCAGCAGCCAACCGGGACAGAGGAACACTGAAGCTTTCTTT
TRBV7-3,13,-,TRBJ2-7,-,CASSLSRGYEQYF,TGTGCCAGCAGCTTGTCTCGCGGGTACGAGCAGTACTTC
TRBV5-1,13,-,TRBJ2-5,-,CASSLPSEETQYF,TGCGCCAGCAGCTTACCCTCCGAAGAGACCCAGTACTTC
TRBV10-3,14,-,TRBJ2-4,-,CAISEGRPWNIQYF,TGTGCCATCAGTGAGGGACGGCCGTGGAACATTCAGTACTTC
TRBV28,14,-,TRBJ2-1,TRBD2,CASSLTSGNNEQFF,TGTGCCAGCAGTTTGACTAGCGGAAACAATGAGCAGTTCTTC
TRBV7-9,16,-,TRBJ2-7,TRBD2,CASSSPTGLGHYEQYF,TGTGCCAGCAGCTCGCCGACGGGACTAGGGCACTACGAGCAGTACTTC
TRBV25-1,13,-,TRBJ2-7,-,CASREPAIDFQYF,TGTGCCAGCAGGGAACCGGCAATAGATTTCCAGTACTTC
TRBV10-3,16,-,TRBJ2-7,-,CAIRADNSQGTGEQYF,TGTGCCATCAGAGCCGACAACTCACAGGGTACGGGCGAGCAGTACTTC
TRBV6-6,12,-,TRBJ2-5,-,CASKAGTETQYF,TGTGCCAGCAAGGCAGGGACTGAGACCCAGTACTTC
TRBV6-5,15,-,TRBJ2-7,TRBD2,CASSPQKRGVYEQYF,TGTGCCAGCAGTCCTCAGAAGCGGGGGGTCTACGAGCAGTACTTC
TRBV9,20,-,TRBJ2-7,TRBD2,CASSVGVGAAGTSGSYEQYF,TGTGCCAGCAGCGTAGGGGTTGGGGCCGCCGGGACTAGCGGGAGTTACGAGCAGTACTTC
TRBV7-8,16,-,TRBJ2-7,TRBD1,CASSLLADRVTYEQYF,TGTGCCAGCAGCCTTCTGGCGGACAGGGTAACCTACGAGCAGTACTTC
TRBV28,14,-,TRBJ2-7,-,CASSLSAGRYEQYF,TGTGCCAGCAGTTTATCCGCCGGACGCTACGAGCAGTACTTC
TRBV29-1,10,-,TRBJ2-1,-,CSVEGPEQFF,TGCAGCGTTGAGGGCCCTGAGCAGTTCTTC
TRBV7-9,13,-,TRBJ2-5,-,CASSPELKETQYF,TGTGCCAGCAGCCCAGAGTTAAAAGAGACCCAGTACTTC